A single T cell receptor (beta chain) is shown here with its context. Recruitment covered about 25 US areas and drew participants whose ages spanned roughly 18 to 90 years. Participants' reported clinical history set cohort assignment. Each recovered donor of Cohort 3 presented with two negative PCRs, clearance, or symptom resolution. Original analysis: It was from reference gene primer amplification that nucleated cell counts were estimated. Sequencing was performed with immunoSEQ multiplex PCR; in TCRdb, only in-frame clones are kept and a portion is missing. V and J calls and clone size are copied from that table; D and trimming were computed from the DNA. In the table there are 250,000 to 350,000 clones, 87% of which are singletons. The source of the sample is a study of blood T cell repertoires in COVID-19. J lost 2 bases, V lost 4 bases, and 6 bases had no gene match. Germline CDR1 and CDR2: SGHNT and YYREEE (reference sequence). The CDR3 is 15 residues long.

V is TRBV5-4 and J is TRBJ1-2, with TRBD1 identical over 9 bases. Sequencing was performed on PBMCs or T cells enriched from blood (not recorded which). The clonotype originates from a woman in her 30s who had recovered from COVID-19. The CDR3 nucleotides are TGTGCCAGCAGCGTGGGGGACAGGGTCAACTATGGCTACACCTTC. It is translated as CASSVGDRVNYGYTF.